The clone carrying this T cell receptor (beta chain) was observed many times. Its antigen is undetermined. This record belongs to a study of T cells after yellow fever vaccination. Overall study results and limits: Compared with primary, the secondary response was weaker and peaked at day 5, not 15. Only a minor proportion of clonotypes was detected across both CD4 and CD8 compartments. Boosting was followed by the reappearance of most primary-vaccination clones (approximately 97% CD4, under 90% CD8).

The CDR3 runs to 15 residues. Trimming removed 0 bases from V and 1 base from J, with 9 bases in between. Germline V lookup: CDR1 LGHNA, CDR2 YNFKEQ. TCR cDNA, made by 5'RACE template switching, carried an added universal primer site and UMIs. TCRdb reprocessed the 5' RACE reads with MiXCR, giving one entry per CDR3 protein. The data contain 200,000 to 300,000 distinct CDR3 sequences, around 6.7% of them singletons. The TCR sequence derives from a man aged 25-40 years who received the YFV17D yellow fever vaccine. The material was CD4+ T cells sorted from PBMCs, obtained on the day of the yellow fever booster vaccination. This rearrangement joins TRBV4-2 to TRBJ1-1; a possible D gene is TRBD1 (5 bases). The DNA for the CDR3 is TGTGCCAGCAGCCAAGACCAGGGAAGGAACACTGAAGCTTTCTTT. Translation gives CASSQDQGRNTEAFF.